The clone carrying this T cell receptor (beta chain) came up a few times. The antigen is undetermined. These data originate in a study of T cell repertoires in cytomegalovirus infection. Study details: Recently described HLA-C-restricted plus well-studied HLA-B-restricted CMV epitopes were used. Public TCR beta signature analysis indicated the presence of both CMV infection and matching HLA type.

The CDR3 length is 14 residues. Trimming took 5 bases from V and 6 from J; bases not matched to a gene: 7. Germline V lookup: CDR1 ENHRY, CDR2 SYGVKD. TCRdb redid the calling of the reads with MiXCR, one entry per CDR3 protein. The table has hundreds of thousands of distinct CDR3 sequences, under 35% seen once. The specimen was cultured PBMCs, collected from culture after CMV antigen stimulation. This rearrangement joins TRBV10-3 to TRBJ1-2; 9 nucleotides align to TRBD1. This sequence was found in a human donor in good health (CMV status not recorded). Some clones in this sample may be carry-over from other donors' samples. The CDR3, as DNA: TGTGCCATCAGTTTACAGGGGGCGCGAGATGGCTACACCTTC. It specifies CAISLQGARDGYTF.